These T cell receptor beta chains were read from a single sample in a study of control samples from healthy donors and cancer patients. Produced via immunoSEQ multiplex PCR; TCRdb's table is partial and in-frame only. The sample has some 410,000 clones; 90% are singletons. Sequenced input: PBMCs. All receptors derive from a man aged 35-49 years with head and neck cancer. CDR3s include the opening cysteine and the closing phenylalanine or tryptophan. A D gene is named only where the DNA matches it firmly. Not every row has a clone size; where given, it reads once, few, many or a size class.

j_gene: TRBJ1-5
d_gene: NA
v_gene: TRBV5-1
abundance: few
CDR3nt: TGCGCCAGCAGCTTACAGGGAGAGGGTCAGCCCCAGCATTTT
CDR3aa: CASSLQGEGQPQHF

j_gene: TRBJ2-1
d_gene: TRBD2
v_gene: TRBV3-1/TRBV3-2
abundance: NA
CDR3nt: TGTGCCAGCCTGAGGACTAGCGGCCCCTACAATGAGCAGTTCTTC
CDR3aa: CASLRTSGPYNEQFF

j_gene: TRBJ2-3
d_gene: TRBD2
v_gene: TRBV9
abundance: once
CDR3nt: TGTGCCAGCAGCGTAGCGGCGGGGGGGCCGGGCGCAGATACGCAGTATTTT
CDR3aa: CASSVAAGGPGADTQYF

j_gene: TRBJ2-3
d_gene: TRBD2
v_gene: TRBV11-3
abundance: NA
CDR3nt: TGTGCCAGCAGCTTCCACCTAGCGGGGGGCACAGATACGCAGTATTTT
CDR3aa: CASSFHLAGGTDTQYF

j_gene: TRBJ1-1
d_gene: NA
v_gene: TRBV5-6
abundance: NA
CDR3nt: TGTGCCAGCAGCTTGAGGTCAGCCAGGACCACTGAAGCTTTCTTT
CDR3aa: CASSLRSARTTEAFF

j_gene: TRBJ1-4
d_gene: TRBD1
v_gene: TRBV7-9
abundance: NA
CDR3nt: TGTGCCAGCAGCGTGGGACAGCCACTCCTTAATGAAAAACTGTTTTTT
CDR3aa: CASSVGQPLLNEKLFF

j_gene: TRBJ2-7
d_gene: NA
v_gene: TRBV27
abundance: NA
CDR3nt: TGTGCCAGCAGTCACGGGGACCTCGCCGAGCAGTACTTC
CDR3aa: CASSHGDLAEQYF

j_gene: TRBJ1-2
d_gene: NA
v_gene: TRBV29-1
abundance: NA
CDR3nt: TGCGCCTCTTTGGGGGCAGGGGAAACGAACTATGGCTACACCTTC
CDR3aa: CASLGAGETNYGYTF

j_gene: TRBJ2-7
d_gene: NA
v_gene: TRBV5-6
abundance: NA
CDR3nt: TGTGCCAGCAGCTTGGGACTACCAAGGAGCTCCTACGAGCAGTACTTC
CDR3aa: CASSLGLPRSSYEQYF

j_gene: TRBJ2-7
d_gene: NA
v_gene: TRBV7-3
abundance: NA
CDR3nt: TGTGCCAGCAGCTTACTAGCGCAGGGAGCCTACGAGCAGTACTTC
CDR3aa: CASSLLAQGAYEQYF

j_gene: TRBJ1-1
d_gene: NA
v_gene: TRBV2
abundance: NA
CDR3nt: TGTGCCAGCAGACCTGACAGGTTGAACACTGAAGCTTTCTTT
CDR3aa: CASRPDRLNTEAFF

j_gene: TRBJ2-5
d_gene: TRBD2
v_gene: TRBV6-5
abundance: NA
CDR3nt: TGTGCCAGCAGATTAGCGGGAGTGGAGACCCAGTACTTC
CDR3aa: CASRLAGVETQYF

j_gene: TRBJ1-1
d_gene: TRBD1
v_gene: TRBV4-2
abundance: NA
CDR3nt: TGTGCCAGCAGCCATGGACAGGGGGATATTAACACTGAAGCTTTCTTT
CDR3aa: CASSHGQGDINTEAFF

j_gene: TRBJ1-4
d_gene: NA
v_gene: TRBV2
abundance: NA
CDR3nt: TGTGCCAGCAGTGAACGTCGGGGAACTAATGAAAAACTGTTTTTT
CDR3aa: CASSERRGTNEKLFF

j_gene: TRBJ1-1
d_gene: NA
v_gene: TRBV7-9
abundance: once
CDR3nt: TGTGCCAGCAGCTTATCAGGGAATGGGTTGAACACTGAAGCTTTCTTT
CDR3aa: CASSLSGNGLNTEAFF

j_gene: TRBJ2-5
d_gene: NA
v_gene: TRBV6-5
abundance: NA
CDR3nt: TGTGCCAGCAGTTACTCGGGGGGTCGGGAGACCCAGTACTTC
CDR3aa: CASSYSGGRETQYF

j_gene: TRBJ1-5
d_gene: NA
v_gene: TRBV19
abundance: NA
CDR3nt: TGTGCCAGTAGTAGCAGGGTGGACCAGCCCCAGCATTTT
CDR3aa: CASSSRVDQPQHF

j_gene: TRBJ2-7
d_gene: NA
v_gene: TRBV25-1
abundance: NA
CDR3nt: TGTGCCAGCAGTGAATCTAACAGCCCCTACGAGCAGTACTTC
CDR3aa: CASSESNSPYEQYF

j_gene: TRBJ2-7
d_gene: NA
v_gene: TRBV2
abundance: NA
CDR3nt: TGTGCCAGCAGCTTACTGTACGAGCAGTACTTC
CDR3aa: CASSLLYEQYF

j_gene: TRBJ2-2
d_gene: TRBD1
v_gene: TRBV10-1
abundance: NA
CDR3nt: TGCGCCAGCAGTGAGTCCGGGACAGCCACCGGGGAGCTGTTTTTT
CDR3aa: CASSESGTATGELFF

j_gene: TRBJ2-7
d_gene: NA
v_gene: TRBV19
abundance: NA
CDR3nt: TGTGCCAGTAGTATCGAGTCGTCCGGATTATCTGGGGAGCAGTACTTC
CDR3aa: CASSIESSGLSGEQYF

j_gene: TRBJ2-1
d_gene: NA
v_gene: TRBV7-3
abundance: once
CDR3nt: TGTGCCAGCAGCTTAATAGGACGGACATTAGCCTACAATGAGCAGTTCTTC
CDR3aa: CASSLIGRTLAYNEQFF

j_gene: TRBJ2-3
d_gene: NA
v_gene: TRBV9
abundance: once
CDR3nt: TGTGCCAGCAGCGCGGGGGACGGATTCACAGATACGCAGTATTTT
CDR3aa: CASSAGDGFTDTQYF

j_gene: TRBJ2-5
d_gene: TRBD2
v_gene: TRBV6-1
abundance: once
CDR3nt: TGTGCCAGCAGTGATAACAGCGGGGCACAAGAGACCCAGTACTTC
CDR3aa: CASSDNSGAQETQYF

j_gene: TRBJ1-5
d_gene: NA
v_gene: TRBV30
abundance: NA
CDR3nt: TGTGCCTGGAGTGGGGAAAATAGCAATCAGCCCCAGCATTTT
CDR3aa: CAWSGENSNQPQHF

j_gene: TRBJ1-2
d_gene: NA
v_gene: TRBV11-2
abundance: NA
CDR3nt: TGTGCCAGCAGTCCCGGGCCCAGCAATAACTATGGCTACACCTTC
CDR3aa: CASSPGPSNNYGYTF

j_gene: TRBJ2-7
d_gene: TRBD2
v_gene: TRBV10-3
abundance: NA
CDR3nt: TGTGCCATCAGTGACCTTGGCGGGGGGTTTTCCTACGAGCAGTACTTC
CDR3aa: CAISDLGGGFSYEQYF

j_gene: TRBJ2-2
d_gene: NA
v_gene: TRBV11-2
abundance: NA
CDR3nt: TGTGCCAGCAGCTCCAGACAGGGATCGGGGGCCGGGGAGCTGTTTTTT
CDR3aa: CASSSRQGSGAGELFF

j_gene: TRBJ1-6
d_gene: TRBD1
v_gene: TRBV19
abundance: few
CDR3nt: TGTGCCAGTAGTTCTTCCGGGACAGGGAATTCACCCCTCCACTTT
CDR3aa: CASSSSGTGNSPLHF

j_gene: TRBJ2-1
d_gene: NA
v_gene: TRBV24-1
abundance: NA
CDR3nt: TGTGCCACCAGTTTTGCTAGCAGGAAAGATGAACAGTTCTTC
CDR3aa: CATSFASRKDEQFF

j_gene: TRBJ2-7
d_gene: NA
v_gene: TRBV3-1/TRBV3-2
abundance: NA
CDR3nt: TGTGCCAGCAGCCAAAGTCAGGGGGGCCCCTACGAGCAGTACTTC
CDR3aa: CASSQSQGGPYEQYF

j_gene: TRBJ2-7
d_gene: NA
v_gene: TRBV7-9
abundance: few
CDR3nt: TGTGCCAGCAGCTCCACAGGGGAGGCCGAGCAGTACTTC
CDR3aa: CASSSTGEAEQYF

j_gene: TRBJ2-4
d_gene: NA
v_gene: TRBV6-1
abundance: NA
CDR3nt: TGTGCCAGCAGTGTCACCGGGACGGGGCGGGGCCCAGACATTCAGTACTTC
CDR3aa: CASSVTGTGRGPDIQYF

j_gene: TRBJ1-5
d_gene: TRBD1
v_gene: TRBV28
abundance: NA
CDR3nt: TGTGCCAGCAGTGCTCCCCAGGGGGTGTCGAGCAATCAGCCCCAGCATTTT
CDR3aa: CASSAPQGVSSNQPQHF

j_gene: TRBJ2-6
d_gene: TRBD1
v_gene: TRBV11-2
abundance: NA
CDR3nt: TGTGCCAGCAGCTTCGGCCAGGGGGCGCTTTCTGGGGCCAACGTCCTGACTTTC
CDR3aa: CASSFGQGALSGANVLTF

j_gene: TRBJ1-2
d_gene: NA
v_gene: TRBV2
abundance: NA
CDR3nt: TGTGCCAGCAGTGAAGGGGTGCTCTATGGCTACACCTTC
CDR3aa: CASSEGVLYGYTF

j_gene: TRBJ1-1
d_gene: TRBD1
v_gene: TRBV4-3
abundance: NA
CDR3nt: TGCGCCAGCAGCCCCCGGGACAGAGAGACGGACACTGAAGCTTTCTTT
CDR3aa: CASSPRDRETDTEAFF

j_gene: TRBJ1-2
d_gene: TRBD1
v_gene: TRBV9
abundance: NA
CDR3nt: TGTGCCAGCAGCGCGAGTTTGGGACAGGGAGATGGCTACACCTTC
CDR3aa: CASSASLGQGDGYTF

j_gene: TRBJ2-1
d_gene: NA
v_gene: TRBV6-2/TRBV6-3
abundance: NA
CDR3nt: TGTGCCAGCAGCCTTAAGACCCTTAATGAGCAGTTCTTC
CDR3aa: CASSLKTLNEQFF

j_gene: TRBJ1-1
d_gene: NA
v_gene: TRBV3-1/TRBV3-2
abundance: NA
CDR3nt: TGTGCCAGCAGCCCCCAGAATCAGAGATCCGAAGCTTTCTTT
CDR3aa: CASSPQNQRSEAFF

j_gene: TRBJ2-2
d_gene: NA
v_gene: TRBV7-2
abundance: NA
CDR3nt: TGTGCCAGCAGCTTAGCGCGACCGAACACCGGGGAGCTGTTTTTT
CDR3aa: CASSLARPNTGELFF

j_gene: TRBJ1-1
d_gene: NA
v_gene: TRBV5-1
abundance: NA
CDR3nt: TGCGCCAGCAGCTTGGGGGGTGAGGTCACTGAAGCTTTCTTT
CDR3aa: CASSLGGEVTEAFF